The 32 T cell receptor beta chains below were found in one sample sequenced in a study of beta chain features in type 1 diabetes. The isolated RNA, all of it, was reverse transcribed, so expressed TCRB transcripts were what got sequenced. The method was immunoSEQ multiplex PCR; TCRdb's version includes in-frame clones alone and lacks a portion of them. The sample carries hundreds of thousands of clones, about 14% recorded once. The sample comprised central memory CD4+ T cells from blood. The receptors come from a young man in good health.

The V and J genes are TRBV11-2 and TRBJ1-2, with D possibly TRBD1 on 6 matching bases. This CDR3 spans 14 amino acids. V was clipped by 5 bases and J by 0 bases, with 10 bases between them. Germline CDR1 and CDR2: SGHAT and FQNNGV. The chain's CDR3 is CASSRDNSNYGYTF. CDR3 coding DNA: TGTGCCAGCAGCCGGGACAATTCTAACTATGGCTACACCTTC.

This chain's CDR3 is CASSQSHNEQFF. The CDR3 nucleotides read TGCGCCAGCAGCCAATCTCACAATGAGCAGTTCTTC. The gene calls are TRBV4-1 and TRBJ2-1; unclear D gene. With 2 bases removed from V and 5 bases from J, the gap between germline ends came to 4 bases. CDR3 length: 12 amino acids. Germline loops: CDR1 MGHRA, CDR2 YSYEKL.

There are a few counts of this clone. V gene TRBV7-8 combines with J gene TRBJ2-5; 11 bases map to TRBD2. The CDR3 is 15 residues long. Trimming cost V 7 bases and J 2 bases; bases outside gene matches: 6. Germline assignment: CDR1 SGHVS and CDR2 FQNEAQ. The CDR3 DNA reads as TGTGCCAGCACCCCACTAGCGGGGGATCAAGAGACCCAGTACTTC. It codes for CASTPLAGDQETQYF.

V gene TRBV11-1 combines with J gene TRBJ2-7; 9 bases align to TRBD2. V trimming: 5 bases; J trimming: 2 bases; junction bases outside the gene matches: 10. The V gene's germline CDR1 is SGHAT and CDR2 FQDESV (reference sequence). The CDR3 consists of 16 residues. The chain's CDR3 is CASSPQAGGNTYEQYV. For the CDR3, the DNA is TGTGCCAGCAGCCCTCAAGCGGGAGGAAACACCTACGAGCAGTACGTC.

This clone came up a few times. The sample contains more than one DNA sequence encoding this CDR3. The chain carries TRBV7-2 and TRBJ2-3, with TRBD2 identical over 8 bases. Germline V gives CDR1 SGHTA, CDR2 FQGNSA. After removal of 5 bases from V and 1 base from J, the junction contained 8 bases not matched to a gene. This CDR3 has 16 amino acids. The CDR3: CASSQARAGGTDTQYF. The CDR3, as DNA: TGTGCCAGCAGCCAAGCTCGAGCGGGGGGCACAGATACGCAGTATTTT.

This clone was observed a few times. J is TRBJ2-5 and V is TRBV9; D is possibly TRBD2 (6 bases). The CDR3 spans 15 residues. V lost 3 bases and J lost 1, with 13 bases in between. Germline V gene sequence: CDR1 SGDLS, CDR2 YYNGEE. CDR3 sequence: CASSAAPGVQETQYF. The CDR3 coding sequence is TGTGCCAGCAGCGCCGCACCGGGGGTCCAAGAGACCCAGTACTTC.

This clone has only a few counts. The V gene is TRBV5-1, the J gene TRBJ2-5, with D unclear. This CDR3 has 15 residues. V was pared by 0 bases and J by 7 bases, with 16 bases between. CDR1 SGHRS and CDR2 YFSETQ come from the germline V gene. The CDR3 loop reads CASSLESGRSGTQYF. The CDR3 DNA follows: TGCGCCAGCAGCTTGGAATCAGGAAGATCTGGGACCCAGTACTTC.

V usage is TRBV7-3 and J usage is TRBJ1-1; a weak D match, TRBD1 (6 bases). The V end lost 2 bases, the J end lost 7 bases, and 11 bases lay between the germline ends. Germline V gene data show CDR1 as SGHTA and CDR2 as FQGTGA. This CDR3 has 13 residues. The CDR3 bases are TGTGCCAGCAGCTTAGAGGGGGGACTTGAAGCTTTCTTT. The encoded protein is CASSLEGGLEAFF.

In its sample, this clone was seen once. The chain recombines TRBV5-1 with TRBJ1-1; D call uncertain. The CDR3 loop spans 17 amino acids. In germline, CDR1 is SGHRS, CDR2 YFSETQ. V was clipped by 4 bases and J by 0 bases, with 19 bases between them. The CDR3 DNA sequence: TGCGCCAGCAGCCCACGTTTGGCTGGCGGCCTGAACACTGAAGCTTTCTTT. Translating gives CASSPRLAGGLNTEAFF.

The gene calls are TRBV7-6 and TRBJ1-2; maybe TRBD1 (6 bases). The CDR3 extends over 18 amino acids. Germline V gives CDR1 SGHVS, CDR2 FNYEAQ. The V end lost 4 bases, the J end lost 4 bases, and 25 bases lay between the germline ends. CDR3 DNA sequence: TGTGCCAGCAGCTCAGCGGGACGGGTGACGAGAGGGGGCTATGGCTACACCTTC. It is translated as CASSSAGRVTRGGYGYTF.

The chain is built from TRBV4-1 and TRBJ1-5; D remains unclear. From germline, CDR1 is MGHRA and CDR2 YSYEKL. CDR3 length equals 12 residues. Trimming removed 3 bases at V and 7 bases at J, with 7 bases between. CDR3 coding DNA: TGCGCCAGCAGCCATTTACACCAGCCCCAGCATTTT. Translated: CASSHLHQPQHF.

This clone was counted many times. The CDR3 DNA reads as TGTGCCAGCAGCTTAGGAACTAGCGGGGGACAAGAGACCCAGTACTTC. Protein: CASSLGTSGGQETQYF. The V and J genes are TRBV7-2 and TRBJ2-5; 11 bases are a match to TRBD2. The V gene's germline CDR1 is SGHTA and CDR2 FQGNSA. The length of the CDR3 is 16 residues. J lost 2 bases, V lost 1 base, and 3 bases had no gene match.

The chain carries TRBV9 and TRBJ2-1; 8 nucleotides align to TRBD2. J was trimmed by 9 bases and V by 4 bases; bases with no gene match: 15. This CDR3 is 16 amino acids long. Germline-derived CDR1 and CDR2 are SGDLS and YYNGEE. The CDR3 sequence: CASSPPRASGSGEQFF. The CDR3 DNA sequence: TGTGCCAGCAGCCCCCCTCGGGCTAGCGGGTCCGGTGAGCAGTTCTTC.

This clone was observed a few times. The chain combines TRBV7-9 with TRBJ2-1, with D possibly TRBD2 on 6 matching bases. The CDR3 sequence is 13 residues long. Germline loops: CDR1 SEHNR, CDR2 FQNEAQ (reference sequence). The V and J ends lost 5 bases and 7 bases respectively, with 12 bases between them. Written as DNA, the CDR3 is TGTGCCAGCAGCCAATCCAGCGGGAATGAGCAGTTCTTC. Its translation: CASSQSSGNEQFF.

The V gene is TRBV11-2, the J gene TRBJ2-3; TRBD2 matches at 12 bases. Trimming took 5 bases from V and 0 from J; bases not matched to a gene: 6. Germline CDR1 and CDR2: SGHAT and FQNNGV. The CDR3 consists of 17 residues. The CDR3 here is CASSLFGLAGSTDTQYF. In DNA form, the CDR3 reads TGTGCCAGCAGCCTTTTCGGACTAGCGGGAAGCACAGATACGCAGTATTTT.

This sequence joins TRBV9 and TRBJ1-1, with a tentative D call TRBD1 (5 bases). The CDR3 extends over 14 amino acids. Germline V gene data show CDR1 as SGDLS and CDR2 as YYNGEE. With 0 bases removed from V and 5 bases from J, the gap between germline ends came to 11 bases. In DNA, the CDR3 is TGTGCCAGCAGCGTAGGTGAGGGGCGGACTGAAGCTTTCTTT. As protein: CASSVGEGRTEAFF.

A few counts support this clone. The rearrangement links TRBV7-2 to TRBJ1-1; D call uncertain. V was clipped by 5 bases and J by 4 bases, with 8 bases between them. The CDR3 runs 12 residues. Germline V gene sequence: CDR1 SGHTA, CDR2 FQGNSA. The CDR3 coding sequence is TGTGCCAGCAGCATTGACGTCACTGAAGCTTTCTTT. Protein sequence: CASSIDVTEAFF. The full variable domain, with the rest looked up from reference TRBV7-2 and TRBJ1-1, is GAGVSQSPSNKVTEKGKDVELRCDPISGHTALYWYRQSLGQGLEFLIYFQGNSAPDKSGLPSDRFSAERTGGSVSTLTIQRTQQEDSAVYLCASSIDVTEAFFGQGTRLTVV.

This clone was seen only a few times. The chain uses TRBV28 and TRBJ2-4; TRBD2 matches at 8 bases. CDR3 length: 15 residues. Germline values: CDR1 MDHEN, CDR2 SYDVKM. J lost 0 bases, V lost 5 bases, and 3 bases had no gene match. In DNA form, the CDR3 reads TGTGCCAGCAGTAGCGGGAGCCCAGCCAAAAACATTCAGTACTTC. This gives the protein CASSSGSPAKNIQYF.

The chain recombines TRBV5-4 with TRBJ2-1; the D is unclear. V was cut by 2 bases and J by 5 bases, with 14 bases left in between. Germline lookup yields CDR1 SGHNT and CDR2 YYREEE (reference sequence). The CDR3 has 15 amino acids. CDR3 sequence reads: CASSLGQVQHNEQFF. Here the CDR3 DNA reads TGTGCCAGCAGCTTAGGTCAGGTCCAGCACAATGAGCAGTTCTTC.

This clone appeared a few times. This chain uses TRBV4-3 with TRBJ1-5; D gene unclear. CDR3 length: 15 residues. Between the trimmed V and J ends, which lost 4 bases and 0 bases, there was a span of 10 bases. From germline, CDR1 is LGHNA and CDR2 YSLEER. CDR3 loop: CASSLAVGSNQPQHF. As DNA, the CDR3 is TGCGCCAGCAGCCTCGCCGTGGGTAGCAATCAGCCCCAGCATTTT.

The CDR3 sequence is CASSYSGQHYGYTF. CDR3 nucleotide sequence: TGTGCCAGCAGTTACTCGGGACAGCATTATGGCTACACCTTC. V gene TRBV6-5 combines with J gene TRBJ1-2, with TRBD1 matching 7 bases. The CDR3 is 14 residues long. Per the germline V gene, CDR1 is MNHEY and CDR2 is SVGAGI. V lost 0 bases and J lost 5; bases outside the gene matches: 3.

This clone was seen only a few times. The chain links TRBV5-1 to TRBJ2-1, with 10 bases matching TRBD2. This CDR3 region has 16 residues. After removal of 1 base from V and 4 bases from J, the junction contained 5 bases not matched to a gene. Looked up from germline, CDR1 is SGHRS and CDR2 is YFSETQ. The CDR3: CASSLTSGVPYNEQFF. The CDR3 DNA reads TGCGCCAGCAGCTTGACTAGCGGGGTCCCTTACAATGAGCAGTTCTTC.

This clone has a handful of counts. Sequence at one end of the junction differs from germline and may be a read error. The chain combines TRBV5-4 with TRBJ2-5; 11 positions agree with TRBD2. Per germline, CDR1 SGHNT and CDR2 YYREEE (reference sequence). This CDR3 region has 16 residues. The CDR3 region is CASSYTSGSLQETQYF. CDR3 DNA: TGCGCCAGCAGCTACACTAGCGGGAGTCTTCAAGAGACCCAGTACTTC. The whole variable domain, remainder taken from reference TRBV5-4 and TRBJ2-5, is ETGVTQSPTHLIKTRGQQVTLRCSSQSGHNTVSWYQQALGQGPQFIFQYYREEENGRGNFPPRFSGLQFPNYSSELNVNALELDDSALYLCASSYTSGSLQETQYFGPGTRLLVL.

The V and J genes are TRBV29-1 and TRBJ1-2; no definite D call. CDR1 SQVTM and CDR2 ANQGSEA come from the germline V gene. CDR3 size: 12 residues. Trimming stripped 4 bases from V and 7 bases from J, with 13 bases between. The CDR3 spells CSVVLPVGGYTF. The CDR3 DNA is TGCAGCGTTGTCCTTCCGGTGGGTGGCTACACCTTC.

This clone was found a few times. Other DNA sequences in the sample encode the same CDR3. The CDR3 region has the DNA TGTGCCAGCAGCCCCGTAACTGAAGCTTTCTTT. Residues: CASSPVTEAFF. This chain joins TRBV2 and TRBJ1-1; D gene uncertain. Germline-derived CDR1 and CDR2 are SNHLY and FYNNEI. The CDR3 spans 11 residues. Trimming left V 6 bases short and J 5 bases short, with 7 bases between.

The chain recombines TRBV6-1 with TRBJ2-3, with D possibly matching TRBD2 (6 bases). CDR1 is MNHNS, CDR2 SASEGT, per germline. V dropped 5 bases and J dropped 2 bases, with 11 bases sitting between them. This CDR3 comprises 14 residues. The CDR3 bases are TGTGCCAGCAGTAGGACTACGTACACAGATACGCAGTATTTT. Translating it yields CASSRTTYTDTQYF.

Ten or more counts support this clone. The chain recombines TRBV2 with TRBJ2-7; TRBD1 might be the D (6 bases). Germline CDR1 is SNHLY and CDR2 is FYNNEI. The CDR3 is 11 amino acids. V was pared by 8 bases and J by 4 bases, with 9 bases between. CDR3 nucleotide sequence: TGTGCCAGCGGACAGCTTTACGAGCAGTACGTC. Translated, it gives CASGQLYEQYV.

With regard to this clone: Other DNA sequences in the sample encode the same CDR3. The chain links TRBV5-1 to TRBJ2-7; D remains unclear. CDR1 and CDR2 from the germline V gene are SGHRS and YFSETQ. V lost 1 base, J lost 3 bases, and 8 bases lay in between. The CDR3 consists of 13 residues. CDR3 DNA: TGCGCCAGCAGCTTGCGGGTGGGCTACGAGCAGTACTTC. Protein sequence: CASSLRVGYEQYF.

The V and J genes are TRBV5-1 and TRBJ1-2, with 8 bases lining up with TRBD1. This CDR3 has 17 residues. V shed 4 bases, J shed 5 bases, and the junction held 16 bases outside the gene matches. The germline CDR1 and CDR2 sequences are SGHRS and YFSETQ. This chain's CDR3 is CASSPAGTGPLIYGYTF. CDR3 in DNA: TGCGCCAGCAGCCCCGCGGGGACAGGCCCCCTCATTTATGGCTACACCTTC.

On this clone itself: Mismatch with germline at one junction end may stem from a read error. The chain uses TRBV7-2 and TRBJ2-2, with 11 bases fitting TRBD2. Germline loops: CDR1 SGHTA, CDR2 FQGNSA. CDR3 length: 16 residues. The CDR3 loop reads CASSLAGGPNTGELFF. DNA of the CDR3: TGTGCCAGCAGCCTAGCGGGGGGCCCGAACACCGGGGAGCTGTTTTTT. Supplemented by reference TRBV7-2 and TRBJ2-2, the full variable domain reads GAGVSQSPSNKVTEKGKDVELRCDPISGHTALYWYRQSLGQGLEFLIYFQGNSAPDKSGLPSDRFSAERTGGSVSTLTIQRTQQEDSAVYLCASSLAGGPNTGELFFGEGSRLTVL.

The chain couples TRBV19 to TRBJ1-5; D is possibly TRBD1 (6 bases). CDR1 LNHDA and CDR2 SQIVND come from the germline V gene (reference sequence). Deletions cut 4 bases from V and 0 bases from J, with 13 bases between. This CDR3 has 16 residues. The CDR3 sequence: CASSTGAEYSNQPQHF. CDR3 sequence (DNA): TGTGCCAGTAGTACAGGGGCCGAATATAGCAATCAGCCCCAGCATTTT.

This sequence joins TRBV5-1 and TRBJ2-5; 9 bases align to TRBD2. Germline CDR1 is SGHRS and CDR2 is YFSETQ. Trimming at V came to 0 bases and at J to 3 bases, leaving 6 bases not matched to a gene. The CDR3 loop spans 16 amino acids. The CDR3 loop reads CASSLAPSGAKETQYF. The CDR3 DNA is TGCGCCAGCAGCTTGGCTCCTAGCGGGGCCAAAGAGACCCAGTACTTC.